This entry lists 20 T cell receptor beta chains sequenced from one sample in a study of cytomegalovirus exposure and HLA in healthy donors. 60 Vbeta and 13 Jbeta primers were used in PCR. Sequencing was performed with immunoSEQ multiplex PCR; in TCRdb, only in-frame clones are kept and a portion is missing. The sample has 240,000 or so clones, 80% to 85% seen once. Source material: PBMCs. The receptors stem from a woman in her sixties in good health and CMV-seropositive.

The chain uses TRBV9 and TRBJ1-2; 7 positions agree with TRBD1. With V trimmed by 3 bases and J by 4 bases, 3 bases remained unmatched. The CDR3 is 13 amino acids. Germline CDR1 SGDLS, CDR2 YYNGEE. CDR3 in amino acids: CASSAQGSYGYTF. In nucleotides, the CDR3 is TGTGCCAGCAGCGCACAGGGGAGCTATGGCTACACCTTC.

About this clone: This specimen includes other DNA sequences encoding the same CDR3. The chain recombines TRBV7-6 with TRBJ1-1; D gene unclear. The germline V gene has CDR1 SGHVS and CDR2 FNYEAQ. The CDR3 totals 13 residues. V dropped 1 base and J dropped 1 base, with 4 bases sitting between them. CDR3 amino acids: CASSLEQNTEAFF. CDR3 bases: TGTGCCAGCAGCTTAGAGCAGAACACTGAAGCTTTCTTT.

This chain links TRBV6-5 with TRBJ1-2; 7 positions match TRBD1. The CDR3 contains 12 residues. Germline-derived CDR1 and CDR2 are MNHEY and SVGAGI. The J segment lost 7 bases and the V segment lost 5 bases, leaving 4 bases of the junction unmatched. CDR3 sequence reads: CASSDRVVGYTF. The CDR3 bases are TGTGCCAGCAGTGACAGGGTGGTTGGCTACACCTTC.

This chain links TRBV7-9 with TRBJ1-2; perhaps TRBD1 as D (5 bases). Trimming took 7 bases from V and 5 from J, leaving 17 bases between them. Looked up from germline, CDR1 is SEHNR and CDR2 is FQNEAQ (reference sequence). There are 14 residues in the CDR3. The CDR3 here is CASNQGQLGYGYTF. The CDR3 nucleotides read TGTGCCAGCAACCAGGGTCAGCTCGGATATGGCTACACCTTC.

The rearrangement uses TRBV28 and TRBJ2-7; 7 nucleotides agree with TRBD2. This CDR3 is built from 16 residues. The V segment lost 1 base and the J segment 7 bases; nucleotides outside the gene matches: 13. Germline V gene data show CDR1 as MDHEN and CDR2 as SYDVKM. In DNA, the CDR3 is TGTGCCAGCAGTTTATCTCGGCGGGAGCTCCCGGAGGAGCAGTACTTC. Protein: CASSLSRRELPEEQYF. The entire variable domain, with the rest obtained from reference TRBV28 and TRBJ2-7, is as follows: DVKVTQSSRYLVKRTGEKVFLECVQDMDHENMFWYRQDPGLGLRLIYFSYDVKMKEKGDIPEGYSVSREKKERFSLILESASTNQTSMYLCASSLSRRELPEEQYFGPGTRLTVT.

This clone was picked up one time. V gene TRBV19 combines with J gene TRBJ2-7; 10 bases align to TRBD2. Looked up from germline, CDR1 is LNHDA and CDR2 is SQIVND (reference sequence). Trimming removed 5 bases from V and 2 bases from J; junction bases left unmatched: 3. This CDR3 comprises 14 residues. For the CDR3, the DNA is TGTGCCAGTAGTGGAGCGGGAGGGCCCTACGAGCAGTACTTC. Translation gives CASSGAGGPYEQYF.

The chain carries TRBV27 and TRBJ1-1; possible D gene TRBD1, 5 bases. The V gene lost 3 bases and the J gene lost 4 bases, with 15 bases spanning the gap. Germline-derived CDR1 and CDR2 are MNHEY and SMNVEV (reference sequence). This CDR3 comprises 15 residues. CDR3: CASSFGDREFTEAFF. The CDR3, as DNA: TGTGCCAGCAGTTTTGGTGACAGAGAGTTCACTGAAGCTTTCTTT.

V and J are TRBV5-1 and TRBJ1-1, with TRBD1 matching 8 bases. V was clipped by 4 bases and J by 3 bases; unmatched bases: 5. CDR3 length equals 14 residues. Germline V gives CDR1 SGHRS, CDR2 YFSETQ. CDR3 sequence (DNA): TGCGCCAGCAGCGTTCAGGGGGCGGACACTGAAGCTTTCTTT. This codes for CASSVQGADTEAFF.

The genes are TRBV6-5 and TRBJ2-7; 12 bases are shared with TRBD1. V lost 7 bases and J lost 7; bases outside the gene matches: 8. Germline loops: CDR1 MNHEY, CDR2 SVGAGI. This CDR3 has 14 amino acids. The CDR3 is CASTPGTGGGEQYF. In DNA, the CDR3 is TGTGCCAGCACCCCGGGGACAGGGGGCGGTGAGCAGTACTTC.

The CDR3: CASSPGTGAVYGYTF. The CDR3 nucleotides read TGTGCCAGCTCACCTGGGACAGGGGCGGTATATGGCTACACCTTC. The rearrangement joins TRBV18 to TRBJ1-2; 10 bases are a match to TRBD1. V lost 3 bases and J lost 5; bases outside the gene matches: 6. Per germline, CDR1 KGHSH and CDR2 LQKENI. The CDR3 consists of 15 residues.

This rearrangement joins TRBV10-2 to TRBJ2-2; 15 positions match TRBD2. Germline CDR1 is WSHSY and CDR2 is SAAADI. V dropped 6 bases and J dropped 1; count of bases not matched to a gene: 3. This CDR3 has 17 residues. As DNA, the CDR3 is TGCGCCAGCAGGGGACTAGCGGGAGGTAGGAACACCGGGGAGCTGTTTTTT. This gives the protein CASRGLAGGRNTGELFF.

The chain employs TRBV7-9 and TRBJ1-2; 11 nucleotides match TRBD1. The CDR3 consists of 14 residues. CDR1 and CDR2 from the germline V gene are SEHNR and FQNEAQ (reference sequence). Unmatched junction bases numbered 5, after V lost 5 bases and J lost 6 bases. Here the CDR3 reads CASSTGQGANGYTF. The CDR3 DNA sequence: TGTGCCAGCAGCACCGGACAGGGGGCAAATGGCTACACCTTC.

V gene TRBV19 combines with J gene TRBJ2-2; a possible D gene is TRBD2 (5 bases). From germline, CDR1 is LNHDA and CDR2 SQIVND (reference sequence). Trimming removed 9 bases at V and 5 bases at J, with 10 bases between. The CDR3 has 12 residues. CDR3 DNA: TGTGCCAGCGGACTGGGAACCGGGGAGCTGTTTTTT. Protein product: CASGLGTGELFF.

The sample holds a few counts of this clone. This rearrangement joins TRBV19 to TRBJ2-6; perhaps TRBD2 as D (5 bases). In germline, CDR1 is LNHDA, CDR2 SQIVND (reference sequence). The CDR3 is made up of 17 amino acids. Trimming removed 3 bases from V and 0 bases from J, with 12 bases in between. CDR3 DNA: TGTGCCAGTAGTATTTTAGACGGAGGCTCTGGGGCCAACGTCCTGACTTTC. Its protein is CASSILDGGSGANVLTF.

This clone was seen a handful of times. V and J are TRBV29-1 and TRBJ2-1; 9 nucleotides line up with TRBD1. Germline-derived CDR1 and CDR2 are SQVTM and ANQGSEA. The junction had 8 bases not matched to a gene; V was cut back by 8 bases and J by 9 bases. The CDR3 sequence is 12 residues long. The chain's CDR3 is CSTRTGDGEQFF. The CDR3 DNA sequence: TGCAGCACCCGGACAGGGGACGGTGAGCAGTTCTTC.

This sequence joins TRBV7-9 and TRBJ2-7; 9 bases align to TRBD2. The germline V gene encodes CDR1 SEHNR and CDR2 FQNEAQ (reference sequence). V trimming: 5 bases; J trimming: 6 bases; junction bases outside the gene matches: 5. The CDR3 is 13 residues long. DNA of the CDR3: TGTGCCAGCAGCCCGCGGGGGGGCGGCGAGCAGTACTTC. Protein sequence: CASSPRGGGEQYF.

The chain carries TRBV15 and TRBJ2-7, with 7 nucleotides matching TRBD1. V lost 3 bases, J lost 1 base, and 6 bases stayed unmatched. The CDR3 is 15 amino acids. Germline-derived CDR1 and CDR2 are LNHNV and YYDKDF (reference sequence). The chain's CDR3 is CATSRYRGWSYEQYF. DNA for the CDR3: TGTGCCACCAGCAGGTACAGGGGTTGGTCCTACGAGCAGTACTTC.

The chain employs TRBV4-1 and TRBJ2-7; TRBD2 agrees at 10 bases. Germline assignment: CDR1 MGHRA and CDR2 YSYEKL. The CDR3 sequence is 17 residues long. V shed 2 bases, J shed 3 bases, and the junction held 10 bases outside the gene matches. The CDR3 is CASSQYQTSGMNYEQYF. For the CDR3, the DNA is TGCGCCAGCAGCCAATATCAAACTAGCGGGATGAACTACGAGCAGTACTTC.

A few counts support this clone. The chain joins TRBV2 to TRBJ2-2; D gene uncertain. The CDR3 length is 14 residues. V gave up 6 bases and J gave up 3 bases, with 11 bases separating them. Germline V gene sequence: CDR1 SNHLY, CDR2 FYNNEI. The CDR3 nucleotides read TGTGCCAGCAGCTTTACTATTTACACCGGGGAGCTGTTTTTT. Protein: CASSFTIYTGELFF. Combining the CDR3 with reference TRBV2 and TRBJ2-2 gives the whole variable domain EPEVTQTPSHQVTQMGQEVILRCVPISNHLYFYWYRQILGQKVEFLVSFYNNEISEKSEIFDDQFSVERPDGSNFTLKIRSTKLEDSAMYFCASSFTIYTGELFFGEGSRLTVL.

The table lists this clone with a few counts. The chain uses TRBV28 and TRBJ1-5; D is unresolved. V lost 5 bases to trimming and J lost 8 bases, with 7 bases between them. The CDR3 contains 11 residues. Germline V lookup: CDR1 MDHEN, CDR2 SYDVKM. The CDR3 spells CASSTREPQHF. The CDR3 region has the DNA TGTGCCAGCAGTACTCGGGAGCCCCAGCATTTT.